One sample yielded the 25 T cell receptor beta chains listed below, sequenced in a study of T cell repertoires in cytomegalovirus infection. Antigens for these TCRs are unknown. TCRdb used MiXCR to reprocess the reads, holding one entry per CDR3 protein. The table records fewer than 65,000 distinct CDR3 sequences, around 20% of them present only once. Here the sequenced sample was CD8+ T cells from cultured PBMCs, taken from culture after CMV antigen stimulation. These TCRs come from a human donor in good health (CMV status not recorded). Some clones in this sample may be carry-over from other donors' samples.

This chain connects TRBV6-1 to TRBJ2-7, with D possibly being TRBD1 (6 bases). The V gene lost 7 bases and the J gene lost 7 bases, with 17 bases spanning the gap. The germline gives CDR1 MNHNS, CDR2 SASEGT. The length of the CDR3 is 13 residues. This CDR3 is CASTEMGAGEQYF. The DNA for the CDR3 is TGTGCCAGCACCGAAATGGGGGCCGGGGAGCAGTACTTC.

The gene calls are TRBV7-2 and TRBJ2-3; D is ambiguous. Germline V lookup: CDR1 SGHTA, CDR2 FQGNSA. The V end lost 4 bases, the J end lost 0 bases, and 11 bases lay between the germline ends. CDR3 size: 15 residues. Written as DNA, the CDR3 is TGTGCCAGCAGCTCCGAACGAGCTAGCACAGATACGCAGTATTTT. This codes for CASSSERASTDTQYF.

Ten or more counts support this clonotype. This sequence joins TRBV6-2 or TRBV6-3 and TRBJ2-7; 12 nucleotides match TRBD2. Germline V gene lookup returns CDR1 MNHEY and CDR2 SVGEGT. Trimming took 7 bases from V and 3 from J; bases not matched to a gene: 7. The CDR3 length is 15 residues. The CDR3 region has the DNA TGTGCCAGCACCCCACTAGCGGGGGGTATCTACGAGCAGTACTTC. Protein: CASTPLAGGIYEQYF.

The rearrangement uses TRBV27 and TRBJ1-1, with D possibly being TRBD1 (6 bases). The CDR3 has 15 amino acids. Per the germline V gene, CDR1 is MNHEY and CDR2 is SMNVEV (reference sequence). V dropped 0 bases and J dropped 2 bases, with 10 bases sitting between them. The CDR3 sequence: CASSLSAGVNTEAFF. CDR3 nucleotides: TGTGCCAGCAGTTTATCGGCAGGGGTTAACACTGAAGCTTTCTTT.

DNA for the CDR3: TGTGCCAGCAGTTTCTTTCAGGGTCCCCAAGAGACCCAGTACTTC. Its protein product is CASSFFQGPQETQYF. The chain uses TRBV27 and TRBJ2-5; D may be TRBD1 (5 bases). Trimming removed 3 bases at V and 1 base at J, with 12 bases between. This CDR3 is built from 15 residues. The germline V gene has CDR1 MNHEY and CDR2 SMNVEV (reference sequence).

The chain recombines TRBV7-2 with TRBJ2-3; D is tentatively TRBD1 or TRBD2 (5 bases each). Between the trimmed V and J ends, which lost 5 bases and 1 base, there was a span of 10 bases. The CDR3 loop spans 14 amino acids. Germline V lookup: CDR1 SGHTA, CDR2 FQGNSA. In nucleotides, the CDR3 is TGTGCCAGCAGCCCCCGGGACCGCACAGATACGCAGTATTTT. Residues: CASSPRDRTDTQYF.

This clonotype is a singleton in its sample. The CDR3, as DNA: TGTGCCAGCAGCTTGGGGACAGGATGGTCCTTTACAGATACGCAGTATTTT. Its protein is CASSLGTGWSFTDTQYF. This chain links TRBV11-3 with TRBJ2-3, with 8 positions matching TRBD1. The CDR3 totals 17 residues. The V segment lost 3 bases and the J segment 3 bases; nucleotides outside the gene matches: 11. The germline V gene encodes CDR1 SGHNT and CDR2 YENEEA.

V is TRBV7-2 and J is TRBJ1-1; tentative D call: TRBD1 (5 bases). This CDR3 is 13 amino acids long. Trimming removed 3 bases from V and 5 bases from J, with 10 bases in between. Germline V CDR1 and CDR2: SGHTA, FQGNSA. Here the CDR3 DNA reads TGTGCCAGCAGCTTCAGGGTTCGGACTGAAGCTTTCTTT. This codes for CASSFRVRTEAFF. The full variable domain, with the rest looked up from reference TRBV7-2 and TRBJ1-1, is GAGVSQSPSNKVTEKGKDVELRCDPISGHTALYWYRQSLGQGLEFLIYFQGNSAPDKSGLPSDRFSAERTGGSVSTLTIQRTQQEDSAVYLCASSFRVRTEAFFGQGTRLTVV.

There are a few counts of this clonotype. The gene calls are TRBV28 and TRBJ1-5; 7 bases line up with TRBD1. Germline assignment: CDR1 MDHEN and CDR2 SYDVKM. The CDR3 runs 14 residues. With 5 bases clipped from V and 9 bases from J, the junction kept 10 bases outside the gene matches. The chain's CDR3 is CASSRGTAPRPQHF. The CDR3 coding sequence is TGTGCCAGCAGTCGTGGGACAGCCCCGCGGCCCCAGCATTTT.

The V call is TRBV5-5, the J call TRBJ1-1; D uncertain. With 5 bases removed from V and 1 base from J, the gap between germline ends came to 9 bases. The V gene's germline CDR1 is SGHKS and CDR2 YYEKEE (reference sequence). CDR3 length equals 13 residues. CDR3 coding DNA: TGTGCCAGCAGGCCGGGCCCGAACACTGAAGCTTTCTTT. This sequence encodes CASRPGPNTEAFF.

This clonotype was picked up many times. The chain combines TRBV7-8 with TRBJ1-1; D not certain. This CDR3 is built from 13 residues. CDR1 SGHVS and CDR2 FQNEAQ come from the germline V gene. Trimming removed 1 base from V and 5 bases from J, with 8 bases in between. CDR3 nucleotides: TGTGCCAGCAGCTTAGAGATGCGTACTGAAGCTTTCTTT. Its translation is CASSLEMRTEAFF.

The chain uses TRBV7-6 and TRBJ2-2; TRBD1 might be the D (6 bases). V was shortened by 1 base and J by 5 bases, with 14 bases between the two germline ends. This CDR3 is built from 16 residues. Germline V gives CDR1 SGHVS, CDR2 FNYEAQ. The chain's CDR3 is CASSLVVQGSTGELFF. The CDR3 DNA follows: TGTGCCAGCAGCTTAGTTGTTCAGGGGTCAACCGGGGAGCTGTTTTTT. The whole variable domain, filled in from reference TRBV7-6 and TRBJ2-2, reads GAGVSQSPRYKVTKRGQDVALRCDPISGHVSLYWYRQALGQGPEFLTYFNYEAQQDKSGLPNDRFSAERPEGSISTLTIQRTEQRDSAMYRCASSLVVQGSTGELFFGEGSRLTVL.

The chain is built from TRBV7-9 and TRBJ2-3, with 10 bases that match TRBD2. CDR3 length equals 16 residues. Trimming took 3 bases from V and 4 from J; bases not matched to a gene: 7. Germline V gene sequence: CDR1 SEHNR, CDR2 FQNEAQ (reference sequence). Here the CDR3 DNA reads TGTGCCAGCAGCTTTAGCGGGGGGCCTCAAGCAGATACGCAGTATTTT. Translated: CASSFSGGPQADTQYF.

V and J are TRBV10-3 and TRBJ2-2; no definite D call. Germline V lookup: CDR1 ENHRY, CDR2 SYGVKD. V lost 6 bases and J lost 4, with 9 bases in between. CDR3 length: 13 amino acids. The CDR3 sequence: CAIRVEVTGELFF. The CDR3 nucleotides read TGTGCCATCAGGGTAGAGGTCACCGGGGAGCTGTTTTTT.

CDR3 coding DNA: TGTGCCAGCAGCTTGGGGGACCCGGGGGGAGGGGAGCTGTTTTTT. This translates into CASSLGDPGGGELFF. This chain joins TRBV7-2 and TRBJ2-2; 7 positions agree with TRBD2. This CDR3 is built from 15 residues. Germline CDR1 and CDR2: SGHTA and FQGNSA. V gave up 3 bases and J gave up 8 bases; unmatched junction bases: 9.

V is TRBV6-6 and J is TRBJ2-7, with D unclear. Germline values: CDR1 MNHNY, CDR2 SVGAGI (reference sequence). Trimming removed 0 bases at V and 0 bases at J, with 15 bases between. This CDR3 has 17 amino acids. The CDR3 loop is CASSYSYPSPISYEQYF. CDR3 bases: TGTGCCAGCAGTTACTCGTATCCAAGCCCCATCTCCTACGAGCAGTACTTC.

This chain links TRBV7-6 with TRBJ2-2, with 8 bases lining up with TRBD2. CDR1 and CDR2 from the germline V gene are SGHVS and FNYEAQ. This CDR3 is built from 17 residues. V dropped 2 bases and J dropped 3; count of bases not matched to a gene: 8. The CDR3 bases are TGTGCCAGCAGCTTAATCGCGGGGGGTCGCGACACCGGGGAGCTGTTTTTT. Amino acids: CASSLIAGGRDTGELFF.

The chain recombines TRBV12-3 or TRBV12-4 with TRBJ2-7, with a tentative D call TRBD2 (7 bases). This CDR3 region has 13 residues. The V end lost 6 bases, the J end lost 5 bases, and 14 bases lay between the germline ends. The CDR3 loop is CASSWGGGDEQYF. CDR3 DNA: TGTGCCAGCAGCTGGGGGGGCGGGGACGAGCAGTACTTC.

The chain links TRBV12-3 or TRBV12-4 to TRBJ2-7; 8 nucleotides line up with TRBD2. The CDR3 sequence is 15 residues long. The junction had 13 bases not matched to a gene; V was cut back by 5 bases and J by 7 bases. CDR3 DNA sequence: TGTGCCAGCAGTGAAGGACTAGCCCCCAGTTGGGAGCAGTACTTC. Protein sequence: CASSEGLAPSWEQYF.

V is TRBV7-2 and J is TRBJ2-7; D may be TRBD1 or TRBD2 (6 bases each). CDR1 and CDR2 (germline): SGHTA, FQGNSA. The V end was cut by 5 bases, the J end by 5 bases, with 16 bases between. This CDR3 has 14 residues. CDR3 DNA sequence: TGTGCCAGCAGCCAGGAAGGGGGGAACCACGAGCAGTACTTC. This encodes CASSQEGGNHEQYF.

A word on this clonotype: At one end, the junction sequence differs from germline, possibly due to a read error. In DNA, the CDR3 is TGTGCCAGCGGGGGCAATCAGCAGTTCTTC. This codes for CASGGNQQFF. The chain links TRBV7-9 to TRBJ2-1, with a weak D call TRBD1 (6 bases). CDR3 length equals 10 residues. The germline V gene encodes CDR1 SEHNR and CDR2 FQNEAQ (reference sequence).

This clonotype was seen more than once but under ten times. The chain joins TRBV2 to TRBJ2-3; 9 nucleotides align to TRBD1. The CDR3 consists of 17 residues. V lost 2 bases to trimming and J lost 2 bases; unmatched junction nucleotides: 8. Germline CDR1 and CDR2: SNHLY and FYNNEI. CDR3 DNA sequence: TGTGCCAGCAGTGAAACGGGCGGGACAGGGTACACAGATACGCAGTATTTT. It translates to CASSETGGTGYTDTQYF.

The J gene is TRBJ1-2, the V gene TRBV12-3 or TRBV12-4; TRBD1 aligns across 7 bases. The CDR3 totals 16 residues. The trim removed 5 bases at V and 2 bases at J, leaving 11 bases unmatched. The CDR3: CASSEKTGFRNYGYTF. CDR3 DNA sequence: TGTGCCAGCAGTGAAAAGACAGGGTTTCGCAACTATGGCTACACCTTC.

The chain carries TRBV7-8 and TRBJ2-7, with D possibly being TRBD2 (6 bases). The CDR3 has 16 amino acids. Looked up from germline, CDR1 is SGHVS and CDR2 is FQNEAQ. Trimming removed 5 bases at V and 6 bases at J, with 23 bases between. This CDR3 reads CASSPQLGTGVSEQYF. CDR3 in DNA: TGTGCCAGCAGCCCCCAGTTGGGGACTGGGGTGTCCGAGCAGTACTTC.

There are a few counts of this clonotype. This chain uses TRBV27 with TRBJ2-1, with TRBD2 identical over 7 bases. Germline V gene sequence: CDR1 MNHEY, CDR2 SMNVEV (reference sequence). The CDR3 is 14 amino acids. The ends lost 7 bases at V and 2 bases at J; junction bases unmatched: 5. The DNA of the CDR3 is TGTGCCAGCATTTCTAGCGGACCCTACAATGAGCAGTTCTTC. Translated, it gives CASISSGPYNEQFF.